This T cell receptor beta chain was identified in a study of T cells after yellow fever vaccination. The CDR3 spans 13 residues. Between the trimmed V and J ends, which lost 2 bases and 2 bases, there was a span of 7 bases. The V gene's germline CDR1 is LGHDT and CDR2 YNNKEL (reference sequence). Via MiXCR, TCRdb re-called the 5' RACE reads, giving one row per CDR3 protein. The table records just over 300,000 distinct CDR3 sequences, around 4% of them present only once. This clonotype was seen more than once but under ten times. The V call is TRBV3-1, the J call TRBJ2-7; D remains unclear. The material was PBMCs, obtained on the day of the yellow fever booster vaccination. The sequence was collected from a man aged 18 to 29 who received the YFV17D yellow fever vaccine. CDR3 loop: CASSQTGAYEQYV. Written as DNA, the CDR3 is TGTGCCAGCAGCCAAACTGGAGCCTACGAGCAGTACGTC.